This T cell receptor beta chain appears in the sequencing data of a study of blood T cell repertoires in COVID-19. On the study more broadly: Acute and convalescent COVID-19 specimens originated in the United States, Italy and Spain.

Per the original data handling: Using reference gene primer amplification, nucleated cell counts were estimated. Profiled with immunoSEQ multiplex PCR; TCRdb holds only in-frame clones, not every one. V and J calls and clone size are copied from that table; D and trimming were computed from the DNA. The sample shows 150,000 to 200,000 clones, approximately 80% of them seen only once. Study members were between roughly 18 and 100 years old and lived in some 26 US regions. Cohorts were determined from participant-reported clinical history. With 5 bases clipped from V and 8 bases from J, the junction kept 11 bases outside the gene matches. The germline V gene encodes CDR1 SGHTA and CDR2 FQGTGA. This CDR3 has 15 residues.

The clonotype originates from a middle-aged man who had recovered from COVID-19. The V and J genes are TRBV7-3 and TRBJ2-1; 8 bases fit TRBD1. Sequencing was carried out using PBMCs or T cells enriched from blood (not recorded which). Here the CDR3 DNA reads TGTGCCAGCAGCCGGACCCACAGGGGGGACGATGAGCAGTTCTTC. Translation: CASSRTHRGDDEQFF.